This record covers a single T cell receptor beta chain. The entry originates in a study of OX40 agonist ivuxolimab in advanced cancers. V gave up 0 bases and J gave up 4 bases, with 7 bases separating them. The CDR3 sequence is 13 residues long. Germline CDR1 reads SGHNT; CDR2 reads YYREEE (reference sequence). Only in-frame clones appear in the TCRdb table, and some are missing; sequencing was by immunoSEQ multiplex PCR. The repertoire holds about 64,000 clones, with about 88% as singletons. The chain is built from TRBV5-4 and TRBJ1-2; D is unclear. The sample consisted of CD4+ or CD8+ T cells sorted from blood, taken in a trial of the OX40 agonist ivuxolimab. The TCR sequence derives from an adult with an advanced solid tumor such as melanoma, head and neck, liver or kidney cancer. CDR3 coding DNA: TGTGCCAGCAGCTTGGGGGGTTCCTATGGCTACACCTTC. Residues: CASSLGGSYGYTF.